The text below deals with one TCR beta chain. Its antigen is unidentified. CDR1 and CDR2 from the germline V gene are SGHRS and YFSETQ. The CDR3 covers 15 residues. Trimming shortened V by 6 bases and J by 5 bases, and 18 bases separated the two germline ends. In the PCR, 60 Vbeta and 13 Jbeta primers were used. Generated by immunoSEQ multiplex PCR, the TCRdb table keeps only in-frame clones and is missing some. The sample lists about 170,000 clones, 62% seen once, with around 2.9% in the top ten. This entry belongs to a study of cytomegalovirus exposure and HLA in healthy donors. Study results and caveats: TCR beta sequences reportedly predicted most subjects' HLA-A and HLA-B alleles accurately. Cytomegalovirus-associated TCR beta chains were listed, numbering around 150.

The source of this sequence is a man aged 35 to 55 in good health and CMV-seronegative. The chain recombines TRBV5-1 with TRBJ2-1; D is possibly TRBD2 (7 bases). Sequences were obtained from PBMCs. The CDR3 DNA is TGCGCCAGCACCAGACGGGGGGCATTGGACAATGAGCAGTTCTTC. Translated: CASTRRGALDNEQFF.